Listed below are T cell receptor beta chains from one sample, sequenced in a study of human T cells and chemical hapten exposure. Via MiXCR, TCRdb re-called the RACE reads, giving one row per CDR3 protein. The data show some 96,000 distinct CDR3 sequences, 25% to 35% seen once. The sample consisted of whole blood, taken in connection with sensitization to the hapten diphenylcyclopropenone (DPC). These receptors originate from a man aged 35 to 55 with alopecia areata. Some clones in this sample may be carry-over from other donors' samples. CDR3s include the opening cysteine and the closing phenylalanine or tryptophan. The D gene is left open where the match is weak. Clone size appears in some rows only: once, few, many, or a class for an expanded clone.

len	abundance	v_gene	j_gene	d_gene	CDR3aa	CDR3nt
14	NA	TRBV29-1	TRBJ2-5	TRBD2	CSVEFAGGPETQYF	TGCAGCGTTGAATTTGCGGGAGGGCCGGAGACCCAGTACTTC
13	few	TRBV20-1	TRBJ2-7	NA	CSARVIDSYEQYF	TGCAGTGCTAGAGTAATCGACAGCTACGAGCAGTACTTC
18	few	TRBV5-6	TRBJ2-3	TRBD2	CASSFHRLAGGGTDTQYF	TGTGCCAGCAGCTTCCACCGACTAGCGGGAGGTGGTACAGATACGCAGTATTTT
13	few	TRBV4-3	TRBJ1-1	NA	CASSQMTGTEAFF	TGCGCCAGCAGCCAAATGACAGGCACTGAAGCTTTCTTT
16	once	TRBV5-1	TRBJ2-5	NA	CASSLAEDRTEETQYF	TGCGCCAGCAGCTTGGCCGAAGACAGGACAGAAGAGACCCAGTACTTC
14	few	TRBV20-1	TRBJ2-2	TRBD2	CSARPTSGTGELFF	TGCAGTGCTAGACCGACTAGCGGAACCGGGGAGCTGTTTTTT
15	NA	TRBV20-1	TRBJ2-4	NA	CSARGQLEAKNIQYF	TGCAGTGCTAGAGGGCAGTTGGAAGCCAAAAACATTCAGTACTTC
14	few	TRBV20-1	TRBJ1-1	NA	CSATRAGKNTEAFF	TGCAGTGCAACCCGAGCAGGGAAGAACACTGAAGCTTTCTTT
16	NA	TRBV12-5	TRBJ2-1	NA	CASGLNPLGSGDEQFF	TGTGCTAGTGGTTTGAACCCGTTAGGGAGCGGAGATGAGCAGTTCTTC
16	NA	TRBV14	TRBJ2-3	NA	CASSQDLGARQDTQYF	TGTGCCAGCAGCCAAGACCTCGGGGCGCGCCAAGATACGCAGTATTTT
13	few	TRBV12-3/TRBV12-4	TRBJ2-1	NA	CASSYPGGNEQFF	TGTGCCAGCAGTTATCCTGGAGGCAATGAGCAGTTCTTC
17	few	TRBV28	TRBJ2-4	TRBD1	CASSLLGQGIAKNIQYF	TGTGCCAGCAGTTTACTGGGACAGGGAATAGCCAAAAACATTCAGTACTTC